The clone carrying this TCR beta chain was detected once. What it recognizes is unknown. This entry comes from a study of lymphopenia after photon versus proton radiotherapy. Findings and caveats of the study: Photon-treated patients lost naive T cells and TCR diversity; proton-treated stayed stable. Post-nadir diversity loss with photons came from oligoclonal expansion, particularly CD8+ Temra cells. Only patients who died were analyzed for survival; proton advantage is unproven. Larger post-nadir TCR diversity loss correlated inversely with survival in deceased patients.

This CDR3 has 16 amino acids. With 1 base clipped from V and 5 bases from J, the junction kept 8 bases outside the gene matches. The germline CDR1 and CDR2 sequences are LNHDA and SQIVND (reference sequence). The method was immunoSEQ multiplex PCR; TCRdb's version includes in-frame clones alone and lacks a portion of them. Of about 26,000 clones listed, roughly 85% are singletons. The specimen was peripheral blood, collected from a patient treated with photon-based radiotherapy. The rearrangement links TRBV19 to TRBJ1-5; 7 bases fit TRBD1. This TCR was sampled from a man aged 30-40 years with gastric cancer. The CDR3 sequence is CASSIVKGTDYQPQHF. The CDR3, as DNA: TGTGCCAGTAGTATAGTAAAAGGGACAGACTATCAGCCCCAGCATTTT.